This T cell receptor (beta chain) is drawn from a study of identifying expanded T cells in peripheral blood. V gave up 6 bases and J gave up 4 bases; unmatched junction bases: 11. The CDR3 sequence is 18 residues long. CDR1 and CDR2 (germline): LNHDA, SQIVND (reference sequence). Worth noting for this clone: What it binds is not known.

Collection occurred without any documented infections or immune events in donors. Study results and limitations: Clone count variance between roughly 2-week samples rose with total template count.

Repertoires were generated with immunoSEQ multiplex PCR, while TCRdb's copy carries only in-frame clones and drops some. The data hold approximately 100,000 clones, with approximately 89% observed a single time. This chain uses TRBV19 with TRBJ2-3, with 15 positions matching TRBD2. Sequenced material: blood. The receptor was derived from a person aged 18 to 70 in good health. CDR3 loop: CASSLRTSGRARPDTQYF. CDR3 bases: TGTGCCAGTAGCCTCCGGACTAGCGGGAGGGCAAGGCCAGATACGCAGTATTTT.